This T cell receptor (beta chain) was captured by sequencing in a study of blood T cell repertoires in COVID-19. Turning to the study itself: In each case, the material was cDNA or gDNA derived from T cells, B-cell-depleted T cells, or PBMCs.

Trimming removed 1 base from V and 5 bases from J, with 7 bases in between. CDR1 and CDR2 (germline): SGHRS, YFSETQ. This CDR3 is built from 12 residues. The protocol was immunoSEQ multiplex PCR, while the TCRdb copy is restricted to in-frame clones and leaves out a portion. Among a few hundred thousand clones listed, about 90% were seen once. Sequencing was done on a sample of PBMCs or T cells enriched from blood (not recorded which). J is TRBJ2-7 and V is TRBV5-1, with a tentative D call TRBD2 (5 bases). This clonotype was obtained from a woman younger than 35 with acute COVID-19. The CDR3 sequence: CASSLRGDEQYF. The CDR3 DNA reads TGCGCCAGCAGCTTGCGGGGAGACGAGCAGTACTTC.